This passage covers 31 T cell receptor beta chains from one sample sequenced in a study of shared clonotypes between healthy human individuals. Produced via immunoSEQ multiplex PCR; TCRdb's table is partial and in-frame only. The sample lists 2.3 million or so clones; over 90% were seen once. The source material was naive CD4+ T cells from PBMCs. Subset of the sample: CD45RA+ positively selected. The receptors come from a man between 18 and 35 years old in good health. Some clones in this sample may be carry-over from other donors' samples.

The rearrangement uses TRBV7-2 and TRBJ2-7, with D uncertain. The CDR3 extends over 14 amino acids. Germline CDR1 SGHTA, CDR2 FQGNSA. V lost 4 bases and J 6 bases, leaving 16 bases between the germline ends. CDR3 loop: CASSSRAQPSEQYF. For the CDR3, the DNA is TGTGCCAGCAGCTCCCGGGCCCAGCCGTCCGAGCAGTACTTC.

This chain connects TRBV6-6 to TRBJ2-7; D tentatively fits TRBD1 or TRBD2 (6 bases each). Germline V gives CDR1 MNHNY, CDR2 SVGAGI (reference sequence). The CDR3 extends over 12 amino acids. With 2 bases removed from V and 7 bases from J, the gap between germline ends came to 9 bases. The CDR3 sequence: CASSYRGTEQYF. The CDR3 nucleotides are TGTGCCAGCAGTTACAGGGGGACTGAGCAGTACTTC.

The J gene is TRBJ2-1, the V gene TRBV5-1; either TRBD1 or TRBD2 may fit D (5 bases each). Germline V gene data show CDR1 as SGHRS and CDR2 as YFSETQ. This CDR3 spans 15 amino acids. V lost 3 bases, J lost 7 bases, and 17 bases lay in between. Here the CDR3 DNA reads TGCGCCAGCAGCTCGCTAGGGGACCTGGGGAATGAGCAGTTCTTC. Translating gives CASSSLGDLGNEQFF.

DNA for the CDR3: TGTGCCAGCAGCTTAGGTAGGACAGGGGGTTACGAGCAGTACTTC. Translated, it gives CASSLGRTGGYEQYF. The rearrangement links TRBV7-2 to TRBJ2-7, with TRBD1 matching over 10 bases. The CDR3 covers 15 residues. Germline V lookup: CDR1 SGHTA, CDR2 FQGNSA. V lost 1 base and J lost 4; bases outside the gene matches: 4.

The V gene is TRBV11-2, the J gene TRBJ2-1; D uncertain. Germline V lookup: CDR1 SGHAT, CDR2 FQNNGV. The V and J ends lost 2 bases and 10 bases respectively, with 6 bases between them. This CDR3 is built from 11 residues. The CDR3 here is CASSLSWEQFF. In nucleotides, the CDR3 is TGTGCCAGCAGCTTATCGTGGGAGCAGTTCTTC.

V gene TRBV20-1 combines with J gene TRBJ1-2; TRBD1 might be the D (5 bases). Germline V gene data show CDR1 as DFQATT and CDR2 as SNEGSKA (reference sequence). Trimming removed 7 bases from V and 8 bases from J, with 11 bases in between. The CDR3 sequence is 10 residues long. CDR3 DNA: TGCAGTGGGCAGGGTCGGGGCTACACCTTC. Amino acid sequence: CSGQGRGYTF.

This chain links TRBV27 with TRBJ1-2, with D possibly being TRBD1 (5 bases). The V gene lost 6 bases and the J gene lost 8 bases, with 13 bases spanning the gap. CDR3 length: 12 residues. CDR1 is MNHEY and CDR2 is SMNVEV in the germline V gene (reference sequence). The CDR3, as DNA: TGTGCCAGCAGGGGACCGACGGGCGGCTACACCTTC. Protein sequence: CASRGPTGGYTF.

V usage is TRBV2 and J usage is TRBJ2-5; D gene uncertain. The CDR3 is 14 residues long. Per germline, CDR1 SNHLY and CDR2 FYNNEI. Deletions cut 7 bases from V and 3 bases from J, with 15 bases between. CDR3 bases: TGTGCCAGCAAACTATTCTCTGGGGAAGAGACCCAGTACTTC. As protein: CASKLFSGEETQYF.

The V call is TRBV29-1, the J call TRBJ2-1; the D gene could be TRBD1 or TRBD2 (5 bases each). The V and J ends lost 2 bases and 9 bases respectively, with 14 bases between them. Germline lookup yields CDR1 SQVTM and CDR2 ANQGSEA. The length of the CDR3 is 13 residues. The CDR3 DNA is TGCAGCGTTGAATTAGTCCGTGGGGGTGAGCAGTTCTTC. Amino acid sequence: CSVELVRGGEQFF.

The chain has TRBV6-5 and TRBJ2-1; 7 bases are a match to TRBD2. The CDR3 extends over 15 amino acids. The ends lost 6 bases at V and 2 bases at J; junction bases unmatched: 7. Germline CDR1 and CDR2: MNHEY and SVGAGI. CDR3 in DNA: TGTGCCAGCAGGCGGGAGAAACGGGCCTACAATGAGCAGTTCTTC. Protein: CASRREKRAYNEQFF.

This clone has a single count. At the DNA level, this CDR3 is encoded by other sequences in the same sample as well. This sequence joins TRBV6-5 and TRBJ2-7, with TRBD1 identical over 10 bases. The CDR3 spans 15 residues. With V trimmed by 0 bases and J by 3 bases, 2 bases remained unmatched. Germline CDR1 is MNHEY and CDR2 is SVGAGI. In DNA form, the CDR3 reads TGTGCCAGCAGTTACTCCGGGACAGGGGACTACGAGCAGTACTTC. Protein product: CASSYSGTGDYEQYF.

The chain uses TRBV2 and TRBJ1-1; maybe TRBD1 (5 bases). Trimming removed 5 bases from V and 4 bases from J, with 17 bases in between. Germline CDR1 and CDR2: SNHLY and FYNNEI. The CDR3 has 15 amino acids. The CDR3 DNA sequence: TGTGCCAGCAGTTGGCATGACAGCACCACCACTGAAGCTTTCTTT. It codes for CASSWHDSTTTEAFF.

The chain uses TRBV18 and TRBJ1-2; a weak D match, TRBD1 (5 bases). V gave up 3 bases and J gave up 8 bases, with 16 bases separating them. CDR3 size: 14 residues. Germline V gene data show CDR1 as KGHSH and CDR2 as LQKENI. The DNA for the CDR3 is TGTGCCAGCTCACCCTCGGGACCAGCCTTGGGCTACACCTTC. Translated, it gives CASSPSGPALGYTF.

This chain joins TRBV14 and TRBJ1-2; possibly TRBD1 for D (6 bases). The CDR3 contains 13 residues. The germline V gene encodes CDR1 SGHDN and CDR2 FVKESK. V was clipped by 2 bases and J by 7 bases, with 11 bases between them. CDR3 bases: TGTGCCAGCAGCCAATCCGAACAGGGTGGCTACACCTTC. Protein product: CASSQSEQGGYTF.

This chain links TRBV7-9 with TRBJ1-5; D is unresolved. With 3 bases removed from V and 3 bases from J, the gap between germline ends came to 9 bases. The V gene's germline CDR1 is SEHNR and CDR2 FQNEAQ (reference sequence). The CDR3 has 14 residues. The CDR3 loop is CASSFSSANQPQHF. In nucleotides, the CDR3 is TGTGCCAGCAGCTTCTCGAGTGCCAATCAGCCCCAGCATTTT.

The V call is TRBV11-3, the J call TRBJ2-2; 9 bases align to TRBD1. CDR1 and CDR2 from the germline V gene are SGHNT and YENEEA. This CDR3 has 15 amino acids. With 6 bases clipped from V and 1 base from J, the junction kept 3 bases outside the gene matches. For the CDR3, the DNA is TGTGCCAGCAGACCGGGACAGGGGAACACCGGGGAGCTGTTTTTT. Protein product: CASRPGQGNTGELFF. Full variable domain (outside the CDR3, taken from reference TRBV11-3 and TRBJ2-2): EAGVVQSPRYKIIEKKQPVAFWCNPISGHNTLYWYLQNLGQGPELLIRYENEEAVDDSQLPKDRFSAERLKGVDSTLKIQPAELGDSAVYLCASRPGQGNTGELFFGEGSRLTVL.

The V call is TRBV30, the J call TRBJ1-1, with D unclear. The V gene lost 0 bases and the J gene lost 3 bases, with 8 bases spanning the gap. Germline CDR1 is GTSNPN and CDR2 is SVGIG (reference sequence). This CDR3 is built from 13 residues. CDR3 sequence reads: CAWSVNLDTEAFF. The DNA for the CDR3 is TGTGCCTGGAGTGTGAATCTCGACACTGAAGCTTTCTTT.

The J gene is TRBJ2-2, the V gene TRBV6-1; TRBD1 matches 7 bases. The CDR3 totals 16 residues. After removal of 4 bases from V and 2 bases from J, the junction contained 7 bases not matched to a gene. Germline values: CDR1 MNHNS, CDR2 SASEGT. CDR3 residues: CASSVPGTANTGELFF. The CDR3 DNA follows: TGTGCCAGCAGTGTCCCCGGGACAGCTAACACCGGGGAGCTGTTTTTT.

The CDR3 DNA is TGCGCCAGCAGCTTGGTTAGTTGGGAGGAGACCCAGTACTTC. Translation gives CASSLVSWEETQYF. This sequence joins TRBV5-1 and TRBJ2-5; D may be TRBD2 (5 bases). Germline assignment: CDR1 SGHRS and CDR2 YFSETQ. Trimming took off 0 bases at V and 5 bases at J, with 11 bases between the two ends. The CDR3 runs to 14 residues.

The chain carries TRBV29-1 and TRBJ2-1; D assignment may be TRBD1 or TRBD2 (6 bases each). The CDR3 has 16 residues. With 3 bases removed from V and 2 bases from J, the gap between germline ends came to 17 bases. The germline V gene encodes CDR1 SQVTM and CDR2 ANQGSEA. The CDR3 region is CSVDDGGANTYNEQFF. The CDR3 DNA follows: TGCAGCGTTGATGACGGGGGCGCCAATACCTACAATGAGCAGTTCTTC.

J is TRBJ1-1 and V is TRBV4-3; TRBD1 agrees at 7 bases. Per the germline V gene, CDR1 is LGHNA and CDR2 is YSLEER. With 4 bases clipped from V and 4 bases from J, the junction kept 6 bases outside the gene matches. This CDR3 has 14 amino acids. The CDR3 nucleotides read TGCGCCAGCAGCCGGCAACAGGGGCTCACTGAAGCTTTCTTT. Residues: CASSRQQGLTEAFF.

V gene TRBV7-2 combines with J gene TRBJ2-1, with D possibly matching TRBD2 (5 bases). Trimming shortened V by 2 bases and J by 10 bases, and 15 bases separated the two germline ends. This CDR3 has 14 amino acids. Germline V gene lookup returns CDR1 SGHTA and CDR2 FQGNSA. DNA for the CDR3: TGTGCCAGCAGCTTACCAGACTATTCGCGAGAGCAGTTCTTC. This codes for CASSLPDYSREQFF.

This chain connects TRBV5-4 to TRBJ2-1; D is unclear. V lost 4 bases to trimming and J lost 5 bases, with 13 bases between them. The CDR3 loop spans 14 amino acids. In germline, CDR1 is SGHNT, CDR2 YYREEE (reference sequence). The chain's CDR3 is CASSPGPSNNEQFF. The CDR3 region has the DNA TGTGCCAGCAGCCCTGGACCATCTAACAATGAGCAGTTCTTC.

The genes are TRBV7-3 and TRBJ1-2, with D tentatively TRBD1 (5 bases). Trimming took 5 bases from V and 7 from J, leaving 14 bases between them. Germline CDR1 is SGHTA and CDR2 is FQGTGA. This CDR3 contains 13 residues. CDR3 protein: CASSPRRGGGYTF. Here the CDR3 DNA reads TGTGCCAGCAGCCCCCGGAGGGGCGGTGGCTACACCTTC.

Points on this clone: The sample carries other DNA sequences with the same CDR3. This chain links TRBV11-2 with TRBJ1-2, with TRBD1 matching 7 bases. J was trimmed by 2 bases and V by 3 bases; bases with no gene match: 0. Germline CDR1 and CDR2: SGHAT and FQNNGV. The CDR3 length is 13 residues. CDR3 residues: CASSLDRNYGYTF. Written as DNA, the CDR3 is TGTGCCAGCAGCTTGGACAGGAACTATGGCTACACCTTC.

The J gene is TRBJ2-1, the V gene TRBV9; no definite D call. The CDR3 has 15 amino acids. The V and J ends lost 0 bases and 2 bases respectively, with 9 bases between them. Germline CDR1 reads SGDLS; CDR2 reads YYNGEE. In nucleotides, the CDR3 is TGTGCCAGCAGCGTAGCCGCGTCAGCCTACAATGAGCAGTTCTTC. It specifies CASSVAASAYNEQFF.

The chain links TRBV2 to TRBJ2-5; 10 nucleotides align to TRBD2. The CDR3 runs to 15 residues. Losses at the gene ends were 7 bases for V and 2 bases for J; bases not matched to a gene: 7. Germline CDR1 SNHLY, CDR2 FYNNEI. Here the CDR3 DNA reads TGTGCCAGCAAGAAGGAACTAGCGGGACAAGAGACCCAGTACTTC. It encodes CASKKELAGQETQYF.

The chain links TRBV28 to TRBJ1-5; the match to TRBD1 covers 9 bases. V lost 9 bases and J lost 0; bases outside the gene matches: 12. This CDR3 is 17 amino acids long. Per germline, CDR1 MDHEN and CDR2 SYDVKM. DNA for the CDR3: TGTGCCAGTACACGGGACAGGGTCGGGTATAGCAATCAGCCCCAGCATTTT. This encodes CASTRDRVGYSNQPQHF.

CDR3 in amino acids: CSVAGRAQDTQYF. DNA of the CDR3: TGCAGCGTTGCCGGACGGGCTCAGGATACGCAGTATTTT. The chain links TRBV29-1 to TRBJ2-3, with D hard to call. The CDR3 runs 13 residues. CDR1 SQVTM and CDR2 ANQGSEA come from the germline V gene. V was shortened by 4 bases and J by 6 bases, with 14 bases between the two germline ends.

The J gene is TRBJ2-2, the V gene TRBV10-3, with D hard to call. CDR3 length: 13 residues. Germline lookup yields CDR1 ENHRY and CDR2 SYGVKD. Trimming removed 2 bases from V and 13 bases from J, with 14 bases in between. The CDR3 spells CAISEALQEGLFF. The DNA of the CDR3 is TGTGCCATCAGTGAGGCCCTGCAGGAAGGGCTGTTTTTT.

V and J are TRBV4-2 and TRBJ2-7; no clear D gene. The V end was cut by 1 base, the J end by 0 bases, with 13 bases between. The germline CDR1 and CDR2 sequences are LGHNA and YNFKEQ. This CDR3 is 16 amino acids long. The CDR3 region is CASSQVLGSSSYEQYF. CDR3 nucleotides: TGTGCCAGCAGCCAAGTTCTAGGCAGTTCCTCCTACGAGCAGTACTTC.